The TCR beta chain described here comes from a study of a mutant IDH1 vaccine in newly diagnosed glioma. Time point reported: week 23, last vaccination. Each vaccine dose was 300 ug of mutant IDH1 20-mer peptide, with topical imiquimod. Measured with immunoSEQ multiplex PCR; TCRdb has only the in-frame clones, and not every one. The table includes around 85,000 clones, about 82% detected once. With regard to this clone: Its antigen remains unidentified.

The length of the CDR3 is 14 residues. Germline loops: CDR1 LNHDA, CDR2 SQIVND (reference sequence). V lost 3 bases and J lost 6; bases outside the gene matches: 7. The chain carries TRBV19 and TRBJ1-2; 7 bases agree with TRBD1. Material: PBMCs, obtained from a glioma patient whose treatment included an IDH1 peptide vaccine. The sequence came from a young man with glioma. Some clones in this sample may be carry-over from other donors' samples. The CDR3 DNA is TGTGCCAGTAGTATCAGGGACAGTATCAATGGCTACACCTTC. It translates to CASSIRDSINGYTF.